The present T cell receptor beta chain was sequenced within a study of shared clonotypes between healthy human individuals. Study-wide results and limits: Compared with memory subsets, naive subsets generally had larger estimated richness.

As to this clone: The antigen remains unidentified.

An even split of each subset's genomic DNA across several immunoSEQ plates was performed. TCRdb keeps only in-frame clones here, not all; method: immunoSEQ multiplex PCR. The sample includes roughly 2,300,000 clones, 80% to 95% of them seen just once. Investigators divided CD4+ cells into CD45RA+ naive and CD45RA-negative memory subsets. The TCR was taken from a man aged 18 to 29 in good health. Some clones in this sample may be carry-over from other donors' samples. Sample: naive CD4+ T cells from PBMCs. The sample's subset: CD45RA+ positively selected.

The CDR3 nucleotides are TGTCTCGTTCGCGGGACAGGGGTTGGCGGCTGGACTGGCGTGGAGCAGTACTTC. It encodes CLVRGTGVGGWTGVEQYF. The chain is built from TRBV28 and TRBJ2-7; 10 positions match TRBD1. The length of the CDR3 is 18 residues. Germline CDR1 and CDR2: MDHEN and SYDVKM.